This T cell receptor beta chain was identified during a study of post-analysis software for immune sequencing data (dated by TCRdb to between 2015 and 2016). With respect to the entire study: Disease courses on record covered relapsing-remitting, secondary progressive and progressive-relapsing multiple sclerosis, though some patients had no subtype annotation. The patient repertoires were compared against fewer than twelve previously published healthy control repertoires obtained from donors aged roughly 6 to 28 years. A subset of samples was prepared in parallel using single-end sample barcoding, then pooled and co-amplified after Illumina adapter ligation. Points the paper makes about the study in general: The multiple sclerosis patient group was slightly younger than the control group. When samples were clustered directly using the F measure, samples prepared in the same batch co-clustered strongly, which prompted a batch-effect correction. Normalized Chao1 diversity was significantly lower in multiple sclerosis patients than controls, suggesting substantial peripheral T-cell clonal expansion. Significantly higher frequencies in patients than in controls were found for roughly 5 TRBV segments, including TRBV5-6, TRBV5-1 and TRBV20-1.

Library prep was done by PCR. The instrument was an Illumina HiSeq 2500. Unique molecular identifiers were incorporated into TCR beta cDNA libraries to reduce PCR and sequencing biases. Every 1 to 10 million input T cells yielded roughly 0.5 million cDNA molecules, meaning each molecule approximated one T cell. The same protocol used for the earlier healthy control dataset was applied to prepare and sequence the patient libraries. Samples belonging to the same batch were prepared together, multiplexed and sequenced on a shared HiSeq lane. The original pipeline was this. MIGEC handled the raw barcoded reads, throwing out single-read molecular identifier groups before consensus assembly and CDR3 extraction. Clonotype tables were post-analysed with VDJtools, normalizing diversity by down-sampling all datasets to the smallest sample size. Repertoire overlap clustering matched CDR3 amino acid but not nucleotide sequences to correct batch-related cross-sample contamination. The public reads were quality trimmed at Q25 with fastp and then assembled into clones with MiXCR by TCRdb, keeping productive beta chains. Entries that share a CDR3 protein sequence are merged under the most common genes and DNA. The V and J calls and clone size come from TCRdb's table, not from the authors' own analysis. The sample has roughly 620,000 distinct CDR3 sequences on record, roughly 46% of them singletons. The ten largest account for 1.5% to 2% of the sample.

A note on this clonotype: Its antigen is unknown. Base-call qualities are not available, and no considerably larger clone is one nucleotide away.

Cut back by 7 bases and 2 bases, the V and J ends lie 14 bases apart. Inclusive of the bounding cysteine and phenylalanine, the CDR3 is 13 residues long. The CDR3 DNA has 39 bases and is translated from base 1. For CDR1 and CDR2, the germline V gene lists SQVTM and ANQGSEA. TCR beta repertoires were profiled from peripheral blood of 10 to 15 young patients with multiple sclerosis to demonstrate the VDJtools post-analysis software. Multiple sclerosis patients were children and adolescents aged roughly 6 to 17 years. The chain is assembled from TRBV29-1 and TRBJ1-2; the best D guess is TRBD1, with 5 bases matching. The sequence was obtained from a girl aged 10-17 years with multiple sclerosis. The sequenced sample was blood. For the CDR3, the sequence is CSDDQTANYGYTF. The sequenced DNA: TGCAGCGATGACCAGACAGCGAACTATGGCTACACCTTC.